Listed here are 5 T cell receptor beta chains from one sample, sequenced in a study of cytomegalovirus exposure and HLA in healthy donors. PCR was performed using 60 Vbeta and 13 Jbeta primers. This table comes from immunoSEQ multiplex PCR, and its TCRdb copy is limited to in-frame clones, with some not included. The table records approximately 190,000 clones, about 13% of them present only once. The sequencing sample was made of PBMCs. These receptor sequences come from a man aged 50 to 59 in good health and CMV-seropositive.

A few counts support this clone. The J gene is TRBJ1-6, the V gene TRBV5-6; D possibly corresponds to TRBD1 (5 bases). This CDR3 is 16 amino acids long. CDR1 is SGHDT, CDR2 YYEEEE, per germline. V was pared by 4 bases and J by 8 bases, with 19 bases between. The CDR3 loop is CASSRRRGVQDSPLHF. Here the CDR3 DNA reads TGTGCCAGCAGCCGTAGGAGGGGCGTTCAGGATTCACCCCTCCACTTT.

This clone showed up just a few times. The chain employs TRBV4-3 and TRBJ2-1, with D maybe TRBD2 (6 bases). V was shortened by 0 bases and J by 10 bases, with 13 bases between the two germline ends. Germline assignment: CDR1 LGHNA and CDR2 YSLEER. The CDR3 spans 14 residues. CDR3 sequence reads: CASSQDGTFGEQFF. DNA of the CDR3: TGCGCCAGCAGCCAAGATGGGACTTTCGGGGAGCAGTTCTTC.

This clone has just a few counts. The V call is TRBV2, the J call TRBJ2-2, with 12 bases aligning to TRBD2. After removal of 6 bases from V and 3 bases from J, the junction contained 5 bases not matched to a gene. This CDR3 comprises 16 residues. CDR1 is SNHLY and CDR2 is FYNNEI in the germline V gene. CDR3 DNA: TGTGCCAGCAGGCCCCTAGCGGGGGGGTACACCGGGGAGCTGTTTTTT. Encoded protein: CASRPLAGGYTGELFF.

CDR3 region: CASFRPGGGTDTQYF. The CDR3 nucleotides read TGTGCCAGCTTTCGGCCGGGAGGAGGCACAGATACGCAGTATTTT. This chain connects TRBV2 to TRBJ2-3; TRBD2 matches at 7 bases. There are 15 residues in the CDR3. Germline V gives CDR1 SNHLY, CDR2 FYNNEI. Trimming took 8 bases from V and 1 from J; bases not matched to a gene: 9.

The CDR3 DNA follows: TGTGCCATCAGTGAGTGGGCGGGGGCTCGTTTGGAGACCCAGTACTTC. Protein product: CAISEWAGARLETQYF. This chain uses TRBV10-3 with TRBJ2-5, with D tentatively TRBD2 (7 bases). From germline, CDR1 is ENHRY and CDR2 SYGVKD. With 1 base removed from V and 5 bases from J, the gap between germline ends came to 17 bases. This CDR3 region has 16 residues.